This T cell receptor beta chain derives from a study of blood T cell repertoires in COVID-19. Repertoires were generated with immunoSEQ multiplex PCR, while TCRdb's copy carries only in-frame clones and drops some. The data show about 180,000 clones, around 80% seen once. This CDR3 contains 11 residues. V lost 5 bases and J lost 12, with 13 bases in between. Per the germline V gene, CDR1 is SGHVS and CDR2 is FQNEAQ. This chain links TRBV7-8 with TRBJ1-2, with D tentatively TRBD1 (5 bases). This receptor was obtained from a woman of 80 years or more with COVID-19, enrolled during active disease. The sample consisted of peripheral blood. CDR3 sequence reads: CASSEGHVNTF. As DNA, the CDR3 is TGTGCCAGCAGCGAAGGACACGTAAACACCTTC.